What follows are 5 T cell receptor beta chains derived from one specimen sequenced in a study of vaccination and CD4 T cells after COVID-19. Cultured CD4+ T-cell DNA underwent Oncomine TCR Beta short-read sequencing. A single record per CDR3 protein comes from TCRdb applying MiXCR to the PCR reads. Among some 11,000 distinct CDR3 sequences listed, about 31% were seen once. The treatment: roughly nine-day PBMC culture with coronavirus spike peptide pools or control peptides (ViraFEST assay). No antigen has been assigned to these receptors. The sample in question was CD4+ T cells from blood, cultured in vitro, obtained after SARS-CoV-2 vaccination. These receptors all come from a human donor who had recovered from COVID-19.

This clonotype has more than one count but fewer than ten. The CDR3 sequence: CATSRDGLAEETQYF. CDR3 nucleotide sequence: TGTGCCACCAGCAGAGATGGGCTAGCGGAAGAGACCCAGTACTTC. The chain recombines TRBV15 with TRBJ2-5; 7 bases map to TRBD2. Losses at the gene ends were 0 bases for V and 3 bases for J; bases not matched to a gene: 4. The CDR3 sequence is 15 residues long. Germline CDR1 reads LNHNV; CDR2 reads YYDKDF (reference sequence).

The CDR3 DNA reads TGTGCCAGCAGGCAGAATCAGGGATATAATTCACCCCTCCACTTT. It yields the protein CASRQNQGYNSPLHF. This chain links TRBV25-1 with TRBJ1-6; a possible D gene is TRBD1 (5 bases). Germline V lookup: CDR1 MGHDK, CDR2 SYGVNS. The CDR3 totals 15 residues. V lost 6 bases and J lost 4, with 13 bases in between.

The chain combines TRBV20-1 with TRBJ1-1; D not certain. CDR1 is DFQATT, CDR2 SNEGSKA, per germline (reference sequence). This CDR3 contains 15 residues. V lost 6 bases to trimming and J lost 2 bases, with 19 bases between them. CDR3 region: CSAPRATQANTEAFF. CDR3 bases: TGCAGTGCGCCCCGAGCGACACAAGCTAACACTGAAGCTTTCTTT.

There are a few counts of this clonotype. The V gene is TRBV6-1, the J gene TRBJ2-7; D is perhaps TRBD1 (5 bases). V was shortened by 6 bases and J by 0 bases, with 9 bases between the two germline ends. The germline CDR1 and CDR2 sequences are MNHNS and SASEGT. The CDR3 length is 13 residues. CDR3 residues: CASSRVHSYEQYF. The CDR3 DNA reads as TGTGCCAGCAGCAGGGTCCACTCCTACGAGCAGTACTTC.

The rearrangement joins TRBV7-9 to TRBJ2-5; 9 bases map to TRBD1. This CDR3 contains 15 residues. V gave up 4 bases and J gave up 5 bases; unmatched junction bases: 8. The germline V gene has CDR1 SEHNR and CDR2 FQNEAQ (reference sequence). CDR3 DNA sequence: TGTGCCAGCAGCTCAGCCGGGACAGGGCTTGAGACCCAGTACTTC. This codes for CASSSAGTGLETQYF.